The 2 T cell receptor beta chains presented below share a single source sample, sequenced in a study of cytomegalovirus exposure and HLA in healthy donors. It was with 60 Vbeta and 13 Jbeta primers that the PCR ran. Some clones are missing from TCRdb's copy, which holds only in-frame ones; the method was immunoSEQ multiplex PCR. The sample yields about 98,000 clones, approximately 78% seen once. Specimen: PBMCs. The receptors derive from a middle-aged man in good health and CMV-seronegative.

This clone has only a few counts. CDR3 nucleotides: TGTGCCAGCAGTTACTCCCAGGGTGGGGACACCATATATTTT. It is translated as CASSYSQGGDTIYF. The chain combines TRBV6-6 with TRBJ1-3; perhaps TRBD1 as D (5 bases). The CDR3 runs 14 residues. Germline V lookup: CDR1 MNHNY, CDR2 SVGAGI (reference sequence). Trimming cost V 0 bases and J 8 bases, with 11 bases left between them.

This clone was seen just once. The CDR3, as DNA: TGTGCCAGTAGTAACGGGGGAGGGCAGACTCAGCCCCAGCATTTT. As protein: CASSNGGGQTQPQHF. The V call is TRBV19, the J call TRBJ1-5, with a tentative D call TRBD1 (5 bases). Germline assignment: CDR1 LNHDA and CDR2 SQIVND (reference sequence). The CDR3 length is 15 residues. Trimming stripped 4 bases from V and 6 bases from J, with 16 bases between.